This is a list of T cell receptor beta chains from one sample in a study of T cell repertoires in cytomegalovirus infection. No antigens are known for them. From the reads, TCRdb called clonotypes with MiXCR, one entry per CDR3 protein. This sample yields roughly 150,000 distinct CDR3 sequences, of which about 20% are seen a single time; about 25% belongs to the top ten. Sequences were derived from CD8+ T cells from cultured PBMCs, sampled from culture after CMV antigen stimulation. These TCRs come from a human donor in good health (CMV status not recorded). Some clones in this sample may be carry-over from other donors' samples. CDR3s include the opening cysteine and the closing phenylalanine or tryptophan. The order of the fields is clone size, V gene, D gene, J gene, CDR3 DNA, CDR3 protein. D genes are given only for firm matches. Where a row states a size, it is once, few, many or the class of an expanded clone; other rows omit it.

few	TRBV6-1	.	TRBJ1-1	TGTGCCAGCAGTGAAGTACAGGGACTTCACACTGAAGCTTTCTTT	CASSEVQGLHTEAFF
.	TRBV30	TRBD1	TRBJ1-1	TGTGCCTGGGATCGAGACAGGGCGGGGACTGAAGCTTTCTTT	CAWDRDRAGTEAFF
.	TRBV2	.	TRBJ1-1	TGTGCCAGCAGTGAAAGGGTCAGCGCGAACACTGAAGCTTTCTTT	CASSERVSANTEAFF
.	TRBV7-2	TRBD1	TRBJ1-6	TGTGCCAGCAGCTCCCCGGGACAGGGGGCGGGCGATTCACCCCTCCACTTT	CASSSPGQGAGDSPLHF
.	TRBV7-9	.	TRBJ2-3	TGTGCCAGCAGCCCTAGGGACACTAGCACAGATACGCAGTATTTT	CASSPRDTSTDTQYF
.	TRBV4-3	.	TRBJ1-2	TGCGCCAGCAGGGGGGGGGGCTCCTATGGCTACACCTTC	CASRGGGSYGYTF
.	TRBV27	TRBD1	TRBJ2-5	TGTGCCAGCAGTTTATCGGGACAGGGACTTGAGACCCAGTACTTC	CASSLSGQGLETQYF
.	TRBV12-3/TRBV12-4	.	TRBJ1-3	TGTGCCAGCACCACGTACTCTGGAAACACCATATATTTT	CASTTYSGNTIYF
.	TRBV7-8	.	TRBJ1-1	TGTGCCAGCAGCTTAGAATGGGGTCCTTTGGGGGACACTGAAGCTTTCTTT	CASSLEWGPLGDTEAFF
few	TRBV7-6	.	TRBJ1-5	TGTGCCAGCAGCTTAAGCCCAGGGATGGCTCAGCCCCAGCATTTT	CASSLSPGMAQPQHF
.	TRBV4-3	TRBD1	TRBJ1-2	TGCGCCAGCAGCCAAGATTTGGGACAGGGTAGGAGCTACACCTTC	CASSQDLGQGRSYTF
many	TRBV7-8	TRBD1	TRBJ1-5	TGTGCCAGCAGCTTGACAGGGTACGGTCAGCCCCAGCATTTT	CASSLTGYGQPQHF
.	TRBV7-9	TRBD1	TRBJ1-1	TGTGCCAGCAGCCCCCGGACAGGGACACTCTGGGGGGACACTGAAGCTTTCTTT	CASSPRTGTLWGDTEAFF
.	TRBV4-3	.	TRBJ1-1	TGCGCCAGCAGCCAAGTCTGGCAGCCGAACACTGAAGCTTTCTTT	CASSQVWQPNTEAFF
.	TRBV10-3	TRBD2	TRBJ2-1	TGTGCCATCAGTGGGACTAGCGGGGAGTACAATGAGCAGTTCTTC	CAISGTSGEYNEQFF
few	TRBV12-3/TRBV12-4	.	TRBJ2-1	TGTGCCAGCTCCGGGGGCAGTACCTACAATGAGCAGTTCTTC	CASSGGSTYNEQFF
.	TRBV7-2	.	TRBJ1-5	TGTGCCAGCAGCTTTACCGGAGGGAATCAGCCCCAGCATTTT	CASSFTGGNQPQHF
.	TRBV18	.	TRBJ1-2	TGTGCCAGCTCACCAGGAAGGCCTACGGGGATCTATGGCTACACCTTC	CASSPGRPTGIYGYTF
few	TRBV27	.	TRBJ2-1	TGTGCCAGCAGTTCAGGGACGCCTAACAATGAGCAGTTCTTC	CASSSGTPNNEQFF
.	TRBV7-9	TRBD1	TRBJ2-3	TGTGCCAGCAGCTCTCGGGACAGGCGCACAGATACGCAGTATTTT	CASSSRDRRTDTQYF
.	TRBV6-1	.	TRBJ1-1	TGTGCCAGCAGTGATCGGCGCAGGGACACTGAAGCTTTCTTT	CASSDRRRDTEAFF
few	TRBV27	.	TRBJ2-7	TGTGCCAGCAGTTTATTAAGCGGATCCTCCTACGAGCAGTACTTC	CASSLLSGSSYEQYF
few	TRBV4-3	.	TRBJ2-4	TGCGCCAGCAGCCAAGAGTACCCAGCCAAAAACATTCAGTACTTC	CASSQEYPAKNIQYF
few	TRBV12-3/TRBV12-4	TRBD1	TRBJ1-2	TGTGCCAGCTGTTGTGGGACAGGGGGCATCTATGGCTACACCTTC	CASCCGTGGIYGYTF
.	TRBV6-2/TRBV6-3	TRBD2	TRBJ2-1	TGTGCCAGCAGTGCACTAGCGGGGGGGTGGAATGAGCAGTTCTTC	CASSALAGGWNEQFF
.	TRBV7-6	.	TRBJ1-1	TGTGCCAGCAGCTCCCCGGGGGGGCTATCCACTGAAGCTTTCTTT	CASSSPGGLSTEAFF
.	TRBV10-3	TRBD1	TRBJ2-6	TGTGCCATCAGCCGAAAAACAGGGGTTGGGGCCAACGTCCTGACTTTC	CAISRKTGVGANVLTF
.	TRBV12-3/TRBV12-4	.	TRBJ1-2	TGTGCCAGCAGTCCCTCGGGGGGACATAACTATGGCTACACCTTC	CASSPSGGHNYGYTF
few	TRBV7-6	TRBD2	TRBJ2-1	TGTGCCAGCAGCAATCCCCTAGCGGGGGGTTTCAATGAGCAGTTCTTC	CASSNPLAGGFNEQFF
few	TRBV19	.	TRBJ1-1	TGTGCCAGTAGGTACCGGGACGTCAGTTTTATGAACACTGAAGCTTTCTTT	CASRYRDVSFMNTEAFF
few	TRBV12-3/TRBV12-4	.	TRBJ1-1	TGTGCCTCCGGCCCGGGGACCACTGAAGCTTTCTTT	CASGPGTTEAFF
once	TRBV4-2	.	TRBJ2-7	TGTGCCAGCAGCCAAGGCGGATTGCGTCCCGAGCAGTACTTC	CASSQGGLRPEQYF
few	TRBV29-1	TRBD2	TRBJ2-4	TGCAGCGTTAGGCTAGCGGGTCAAGCCAAAAACATTCAGTACTTC	CSVRLAGQAKNIQYF
few	TRBV7-2	.	TRBJ1-1	TGTGCCAGCAGCTTAGGGCGGGGGGGGTACACTGAAGCTTTCTTT	CASSLGRGGYTEAFF
.	TRBV7-2	TRBD2	TRBJ2-1	TGTGCCAGCAGCGCGATAGCGGGGAACTCCTACAATGAGCAGTTCTTC	CASSAIAGNSYNEQFF
few	TRBV5-3	.	TRBJ2-4	TGTGCCAGCAGCTTGTCCCTCGGTTCAGACATTCAGTACTTC	CASSLSLGSDIQYF
.	TRBV12-3/TRBV12-4	TRBD1	TRBJ2-1	TGTGCCAGCACCTTTAATGGACAGGCCTACAATGAGCAGTTCTTC	CASTFNGQAYNEQFF
few	TRBV6-6	.	TRBJ2-7	TGTGCCAGCAGTCTACGCCAGGGAAACGAGCAGTACTTC	CASSLRQGNEQYF
few	TRBV4-1	.	TRBJ1-1	TGCGCCAGCAGCCCCTCCATGGTGCAGGACACTGAAGCTTTCTTT	CASSPSMVQDTEAFF
.	TRBV12-3/TRBV12-4	.	TRBJ1-5	TGTGCCAGCAGCCTCTCCTCGGGCAATCAGCCCCAGCATTTT	CASSLSSGNQPQHF